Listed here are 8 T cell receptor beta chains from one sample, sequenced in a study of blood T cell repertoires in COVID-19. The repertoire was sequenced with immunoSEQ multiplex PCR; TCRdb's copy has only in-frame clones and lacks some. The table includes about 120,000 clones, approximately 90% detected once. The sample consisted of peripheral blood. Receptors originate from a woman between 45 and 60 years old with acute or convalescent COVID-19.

The CDR3 nucleotides read TGCGCCAGCAGCCGGAGTACAGGGGTGGATAGGAATGAGCAGTTCTTC. Translated, it gives CASSRSTGVDRNEQFF. The chain uses TRBV5-1 and TRBJ2-1; 7 nucleotides agree with TRBD1. With 4 bases clipped from V and 7 bases from J, the junction kept 14 bases outside the gene matches. The CDR3 has 16 amino acids. Germline lookup yields CDR1 SGHRS and CDR2 YFSETQ.

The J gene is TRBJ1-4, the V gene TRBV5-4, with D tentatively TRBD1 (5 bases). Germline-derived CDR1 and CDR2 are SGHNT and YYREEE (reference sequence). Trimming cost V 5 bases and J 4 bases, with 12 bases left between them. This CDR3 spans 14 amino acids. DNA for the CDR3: TGTGCCAGCAGTCGAAGGGGAAGTAATGAAAAACTGTTTTTT. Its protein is CASSRRGSNEKLFF. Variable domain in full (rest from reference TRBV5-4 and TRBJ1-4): ETGVTQSPTHLIKTRGQQVTLRCSSQSGHNTVSWYQQALGQGPQFIFQYYREEENGRGNFPPRFSGLQFPNYSSELNVNALELDDSALYLCASSRRGSNEKLFFGSGTQLSVL.

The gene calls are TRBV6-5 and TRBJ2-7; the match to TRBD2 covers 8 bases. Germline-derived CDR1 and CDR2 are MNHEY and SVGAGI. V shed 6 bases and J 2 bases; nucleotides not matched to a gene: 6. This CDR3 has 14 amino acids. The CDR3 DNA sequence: TGTGCCAGCAGCTCGGGGGGGTTTCCCTACGAGCAGTACTTC. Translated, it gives CASSSGGFPYEQYF.

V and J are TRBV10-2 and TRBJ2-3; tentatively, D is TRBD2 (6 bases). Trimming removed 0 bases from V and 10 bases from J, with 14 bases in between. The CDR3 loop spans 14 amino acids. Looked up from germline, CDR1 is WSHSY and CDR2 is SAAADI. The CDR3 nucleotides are TGCGCCAGCAGTGAGTCAGACCTCGGGGGTGCGCAGTATTTT. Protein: CASSESDLGGAQYF.

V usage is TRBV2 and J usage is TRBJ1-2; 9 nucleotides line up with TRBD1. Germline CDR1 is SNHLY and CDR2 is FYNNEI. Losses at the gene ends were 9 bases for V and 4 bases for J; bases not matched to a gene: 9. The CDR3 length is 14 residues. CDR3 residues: CASIVQGAGYGYTF. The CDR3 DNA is TGTGCCAGTATAGTACAGGGGGCGGGCTATGGCTACACCTTC. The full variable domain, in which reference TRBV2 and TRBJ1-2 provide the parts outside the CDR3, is EPEVTQTPSHQVTQMGQEVILRCVPISNHLYFYWYRQILGQKVEFLVSFYNNEISEKSEIFDDQFSVERPDGSNFTLKIRSTKLEDSAMYFCASIVQGAGYGYTFGSGTRLTVV.

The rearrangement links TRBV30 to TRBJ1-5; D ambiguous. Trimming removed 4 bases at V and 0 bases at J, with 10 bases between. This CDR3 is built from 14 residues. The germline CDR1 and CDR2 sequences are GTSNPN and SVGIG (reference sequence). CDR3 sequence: CAWTPRYSNQPQHF. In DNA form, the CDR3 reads TGTGCCTGGACTCCCAGGTATAGCAATCAGCCCCAGCATTTT.

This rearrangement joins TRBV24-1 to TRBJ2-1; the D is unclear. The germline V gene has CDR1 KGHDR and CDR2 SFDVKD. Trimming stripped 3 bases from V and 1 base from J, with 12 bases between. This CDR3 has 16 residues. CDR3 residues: CATSDPNSFSYNEQFF. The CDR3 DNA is TGTGCCACCAGTGATCCAAACAGCTTTTCCTACAATGAGCAGTTCTTC.

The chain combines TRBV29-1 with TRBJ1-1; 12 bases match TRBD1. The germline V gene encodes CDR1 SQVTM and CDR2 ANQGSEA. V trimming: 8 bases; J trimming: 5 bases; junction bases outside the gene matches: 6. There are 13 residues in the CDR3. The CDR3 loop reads CSCWGQGATEAFF. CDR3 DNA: TGCAGCTGCTGGGGACAGGGGGCGACTGAAGCTTTCTTT.